The 16 T cell receptor beta chains reported below all come from one sample, sequenced in a study of blood T cell repertoires in COVID-19. Using immunoSEQ multiplex PCR, the repertoire was profiled, and TCRdb retains in-frame clones only, with some absent. The sample has some 260,000 clones, roughly 80% seen once; the top ten hold about 4%. Sequenced sample: peripheral blood. Receptor source: a middle-aged woman with active or convalescent COVID-19.

The rearrangement uses TRBV19 and TRBJ2-5, with D possibly TRBD1 on 6 matching bases. This CDR3 is 14 amino acids long. Per germline, CDR1 LNHDA and CDR2 SQIVND (reference sequence). Between the trimmed V and J ends, which lost 5 bases and 2 bases, there was a span of 12 bases. The CDR3 DNA reads as TGTGCCAGTAGTCTCACAGGGTTTCAAGAGACCCAGTACTTC. Encoded protein: CASSLTGFQETQYF. Using reference TRBV19 and TRBJ2-5 for the parts outside the CDR3, the full variable domain is DGGITQSPKYLFRKEGQNVTLSCEQNLNHDAMYWYRQDPGQGLRLIYYSQIVNDFQKGDIAEGYSVSREKKESFPLTVTSAQKNPTAFYLCASSLTGFQETQYFGPGTRLLVL.

The chain uses TRBV24-1 and TRBJ1-2; possible D gene TRBD1, 6 bases. The V gene lost 3 bases and the J gene lost 8 bases, with 21 bases spanning the gap. Germline CDR1 reads KGHDR; CDR2 reads SFDVKD. CDR3 length: 16 residues. CDR3 region: CATSDPRSGGGGGYTF. As DNA, the CDR3 is TGTGCCACCAGTGATCCTCGGTCCGGGGGCGGGGGGGGCTACACCTTC.

The chain combines TRBV4-1 with TRBJ1-6, with a tentative D call TRBD1 (5 bases). The CDR3 totals 14 residues. V dropped 3 bases and J dropped 7 bases, with 10 bases sitting between them. CDR1 MGHRA and CDR2 YSYEKL come from the germline V gene. The CDR3 DNA reads as TGCGCCAGCAGCCACGGGGGTTACAATTCACCCCTCCACTTT. It yields the protein CASSHGGYNSPLHF.

The chain joins TRBV7-9 to TRBJ1-2; 8 nucleotides line up with TRBD1. The CDR3 has 16 residues. The germline V gene encodes CDR1 SEHNR and CDR2 FQNEAQ (reference sequence). Trimming took 0 bases from V and 6 from J; bases not matched to a gene: 9. As DNA, the CDR3 is TGTGCCAGCAGCTTAGCGCCGGCAGGGGGCCGGAATGGCTACACCTTC. Translating it yields CASSLAPAGGRNGYTF.

The rearrangement uses TRBV28 and TRBJ1-1; D may be TRBD1 (5 bases). The CDR3 sequence is 11 residues long. Germline CDR1 MDHEN, CDR2 SYDVKM. The V end lost 5 bases, the J end lost 10 bases, and 11 bases lay between the germline ends. The CDR3 reads CASSDGGVAFF. As DNA, the CDR3 is TGTGCCAGCAGTGATGGGGGGGTAGCTTTCTTT.

This chain uses TRBV5-1 with TRBJ1-6; 7 nucleotides match TRBD1. After removal of 0 bases from V and 8 bases from J, the junction contained 5 bases not matched to a gene. In germline, CDR1 is SGHRS, CDR2 YFSETQ. CDR3 size: 15 residues. CDR3 in DNA: TGCGCCAGCAGCTTGGCAGGGGGACTTGATTCACCCCTCCACTTT. It translates to CASSLAGGLDSPLHF.

This chain uses TRBV7-9 with TRBJ2-2, with D hard to call. The V end lost 7 bases, the J end lost 1 base, and 10 bases lay between the germline ends. There are 14 residues in the CDR3. The germline gives CDR1 SEHNR, CDR2 FQNEAQ (reference sequence). CDR3 protein: CASTESGNTGELFF. The CDR3 coding sequence is TGTGCCAGCACTGAGTCAGGGAACACCGGGGAGCTGTTTTTT.

This clone was found once. V and J are TRBV25-1 and TRBJ2-5, with no clear D. The V gene lost 3 bases and the J gene lost 0 bases, with 8 bases spanning the gap. Germline V lookup: CDR1 MGHDK, CDR2 SYGVNS. CDR3 length: 14 residues. The CDR3 sequence is CASSDPADQETQYF. The CDR3 coding sequence is TGTGCCAGCAGTGACCCGGCGGACCAAGAGACCCAGTACTTC. The variable domain in full, completed from reference TRBV25-1 and TRBJ2-5, reads EADIYQTPRYLVIGTGKKITLECSQTMGHDKMYWYQQDPGMELHLIHYSYGVNSTEKGDLSSESTVSRIRTEHFPLTLESARPSHTSQYLCASSDPADQETQYFGPGTRLLVL.

This clone occurred once. The chain employs TRBV15 and TRBJ2-2; D possibly corresponds to TRBD1 (6 bases). CDR3 length: 16 amino acids. V lost 0 bases, J lost 3 bases, and 11 bases lay in between. The germline CDR1 and CDR2 sequences are LNHNV and YYDKDF (reference sequence). This chain's CDR3 is CATSRERTAHTGELFF. DNA of the CDR3: TGTGCCACCAGCAGAGAGCGGACAGCACACACCGGGGAGCTGTTTTTT. Based on the CDR3 plus reference TRBV15 and TRBJ2-2, the full variable domain is DAMVIQNPRYQVTQFGKPVTLSCSQTLNHNVMYWYQQKSSQAPKLLFHYYDKDFNNEADTPDNFQSRRPNTSFCFLDIRSPGLGDTAMYLCATSRERTAHTGELFFGEGSRLTVL.

J is TRBJ1-5 and V is TRBV3-1 (or the pseudogene TRBV3-2); TRBD1 aligns across 9 bases. This CDR3 region has 18 residues. Germline trimming cut 1 base from V and 5 bases from J; bases unmatched to any gene: 12. Germline CDR1 and CDR2: LGHDT and YNNKEL (reference sequence). The CDR3 sequence: CASSQGRPGQGPHQPQHF. CDR3 nucleotide sequence: TGTGCCAGCAGCCAAGGGCGCCCGGGACAGGGACCTCATCAGCCCCAGCATTTT.

V usage is TRBV24-1 and J usage is TRBJ2-1; 7 nucleotides match TRBD1. The CDR3 runs to 18 residues. V dropped 4 bases and J dropped 2; count of bases not matched to a gene: 13. Germline CDR1 reads KGHDR; CDR2 reads SFDVKD. For the CDR3, the DNA is TGTGCCACCAGTGACCCGAGGGCGGACAGGTCTACCTACAATGAGCAGTTCTTC. Its translation: CATSDPRADRSTYNEQFF.

The V call is TRBV6-6, the J call TRBJ1-2; no firm D call. From germline, CDR1 is MNHNY and CDR2 SVGAGI (reference sequence). The CDR3 length is 15 residues. V shed 5 bases and J shed 0 bases, with 13 bases lying between them. Written as DNA, the CDR3 is TGTGCCAGCAGTCCGTCCCGGGGAGCTAACTATGGCTACACCTTC. Its protein product is CASSPSRGANYGYTF.

The chain has TRBV28 and TRBJ2-1; 7 bases match TRBD2. Trimming cost V 5 bases and J 1 base; bases outside gene matches: 11. Per the germline V gene, CDR1 is MDHEN and CDR2 is SYDVKM. This CDR3 spans 17 amino acids. The CDR3 here is CASSPPKRGMSYNEQFF. The CDR3 DNA follows: TGTGCCAGCAGTCCACCAAAGCGGGGCATGTCCTACAATGAGCAGTTCTTC.

The table lists this clone with a count of one. J is TRBJ1-2 and V is TRBV27, with 10 nucleotides matching TRBD1. Trimming cost V 5 bases and J 5 bases; bases outside gene matches: 8. Germline CDR1 reads MNHEY; CDR2 reads SMNVEV (reference sequence). This CDR3 has 15 residues. The CDR3 nucleotides read TGTGCCAGCAGTCCTTTGACAGGGGGCTGGTATGGCTACACCTTC. Its protein is CASSPLTGGWYGYTF.

The chain uses TRBV7-3 and TRBJ1-2; 9 bases align to TRBD1. The CDR3 consists of 16 residues. The germline CDR1 and CDR2 sequences are SGHTA and FQGTGA. With 4 bases clipped from V and 7 bases from J, the junction kept 13 bases outside the gene matches. CDR3 bases: TGTGCCAGCAGCTCAAGTCCCGGGACAGGGAGGGGTGGCTACACCTTC. Protein product: CASSSSPGTGRGGYTF.

This clone was counted between two and nine times. The V gene is TRBV28, the J gene TRBJ2-3, with 7 nucleotides matching TRBD1. The CDR3 spans 13 residues. The V segment lost 6 bases and the J segment 7 bases; nucleotides outside the gene matches: 7. Germline assignment: CDR1 MDHEN and CDR2 SYDVKM. The chain's CDR3 is CASRDLGGNTQYF. In DNA form, the CDR3 reads TGTGCCAGCAGAGACCTAGGGGGCAATACGCAGTATTTT.